This T cell receptor beta chain was observed in a study of OX40 agonist ivuxolimab in advanced cancers. Findings and caveats of the study: Among the least clonally expanded were partial responders at 0.1-3.0 mg/kg.

Germline trimming cut 4 bases from V and 3 bases from J; bases unmatched to any gene: 2. CDR3 length equals 16 residues. Germline V gene lookup returns CDR1 SNHLY and CDR2 FYNNEI. This clone appeared once. Antigen unknown. Produced via immunoSEQ multiplex PCR; TCRdb's table is partial and in-frame only. The data contain 45,000 to 55,000 clones, around 86% of them singletons. Source: CD4+ or CD8+ T cells sorted from blood, taken in a trial of the OX40 agonist ivuxolimab. This receptor was taken from an adult with an advanced solid tumor such as melanoma, head and neck, liver or kidney cancer. The chain carries TRBV2 and TRBJ2-1; 14 bases map to TRBD2. CDR3 coding DNA: TGTGCCAGCAGTGTGACTAGCGGGGGGGTCTACAATGAGCAGTTCTTC. Its protein is CASSVTSGGVYNEQFF.